The T cell receptor beta chain described here comes from a study of CD8 T cells in ankylosing spondylitis. Study-wide findings and caveats: Typical of ankylosing spondylitis blood, it appeared, was a TCR beta motif of about eight highly homologous variants. As reported, disease-linked clones showed significant enrichment in matched ankylosing spondylitis synovial fluid.

Libraries of TCR beta came from quantitative 5'-RACE with molecular barcodes. Using its own MiXCR run on the 5' RACE reads, TCRdb lists one record per CDR3 protein. The sample yields under 150,000 distinct CDR3 sequences, approximately 14% seen once. CDR3 length: 14 amino acids. The junction had 7 bases not matched to a gene; V was cut back by 10 bases and J by 2 bases. Germline lookup yields CDR1 MNHEY and CDR2 SMNVEV (reference sequence). Ten or more counts support this clonotype. What it binds is not known. The chain joins TRBV27 to TRBJ2-3; 9 nucleotides align to TRBD2. What was sequenced was blood, either unsorted or a sorted T cell fraction (not recorded which). The origin of this receptor is a female donor with ankylosing spondylitis or in good health (not recorded which). CDR3 sequence reads: CAIGASGATDTQYF. As DNA, the CDR3 is TGTGCCATAGGGGCTAGCGGGGCCACAGATACGCAGTATTTT.